Shown below are 29 T cell receptor beta chains from a single sample sequenced in a study of blood T cells in healthy people across ages. Primers used in a second PCR of roughly 6 to 11 cycles were a sample-barcoded 5' primer and a J-beta primer mix. MiXCR, run by TCRdb on the 5' RACE reads, gives a single entry per CDR3 protein. The sample holds about 830,000 distinct CDR3 sequences; around 62% are singletons and the top ten take around 30%. Sequencing used blood. The receptors were sampled from a man aged 30-40 years in good health.

The chain couples TRBV10-3 to TRBJ2-1, with TRBD2 matching over 13 bases. Trimming took 6 bases from V and 7 from J; bases not matched to a gene: 9. The CDR3 loop spans 16 amino acids. CDR1 is ENHRY, CDR2 SYGVKD, per germline. The CDR3 loop reads CAISTWTSGGSNEQFF. Here the CDR3 DNA reads TGTGCCATCAGCACCTGGACTAGCGGGGGATCGAATGAGCAGTTCTTC.

As DNA, the CDR3 is TGTGCCAGCAGCACGCCCCGGGTCGCCAGGGCAGATACGCAGTATTTT. This sequence encodes CASSTPRVARADTQYF. The rearrangement uses TRBV7-9 and TRBJ2-3; tentatively, D is TRBD1 (5 bases). Trimming took off 5 bases at V and 4 bases at J, with 19 bases between the two ends. The CDR3 is 16 residues long. CDR1 and CDR2 (germline): SEHNR, FQNEAQ (reference sequence).

The rearrangement uses TRBV4-3 and TRBJ2-5; D could derive from TRBD1 or TRBD2 (5 bases each). The J call may be in error: the DNA end matches TRBJ2-7 better. The CDR3 spans 15 residues. Germline loops: CDR1 LGHNA, CDR2 YSLEER. The CDR3 spells CASSQGGTAQDEQYF. CDR3 bases: TGCGCCAGCAGCCAAGGAGGGACGGCTCAGGACGAGCAGTACTTC.

This chain joins TRBV4-2 and TRBJ2-5; no definite D call. The J call may be faulty, since TRBJ2-7 better matches the DNA end. In germline, CDR1 is LGHNA, CDR2 YNFKEQ. The CDR3 has 14 amino acids. CDR3 protein: CASSQGSLLYEQYF. The CDR3 DNA sequence: TGTGCCAGCAGCCAAGGCTCACTCCTCTACGAGCAGTACTTC.

The genes are TRBV20-1 and TRBJ2-7, with D possibly being TRBD1 (6 bases). V gave up 7 bases and J gave up 2 bases, with 12 bases separating them. The germline gives CDR1 DFQATT, CDR2 SNEGSKA (reference sequence). The CDR3 sequence is 12 residues long. CDR3 in DNA: TGCAGTGGCAGGGGCAAGACCTACGAGCAGTACTTC. Protein: CSGRGKTYEQYF.

The chain joins TRBV6-5 to TRBJ2-4, with D uncertain. The DNA end is a closer match to TRBJ2-7, so the J assignment may be wrong. The CDR3 runs to 13 residues. In germline, CDR1 is MNHEY, CDR2 SVGAGI. The CDR3 here is CASSSSIAYEQYF. Written as DNA, the CDR3 is TGTGCCAGCAGTTCCTCTATTGCCTACGAGCAGTACTTC.

In nucleotides, the CDR3 is TGTGCCACCGGCGTCGAGCAGTACTTC. Protein product: CATGVEQYF. J is TRBJ2-7 and V is TRBV6-6; no clear D gene. V was cut by 10 bases and J by 6 bases, with 7 bases left in between. The CDR3 has 9 amino acids. Germline CDR1 and CDR2: MNHNY and SVGAGI (reference sequence).

The chain couples TRBV3-1 to TRBJ1-6, with D maybe TRBD1 (5 bases). Trimming cost V 10 bases and J 6 bases, with 19 bases left between them. Germline-derived CDR1 and CDR2 are LGHDT and YNNKEL (reference sequence). The CDR3 is made up of 15 amino acids. CDR3 nucleotides: TGTGCCACCGCACCGGGACTCGGAAGTAATTCACCCCTCCACTTT. Amino acids: CATAPGLGSNSPLHF.

This clonotype occurred a few times. The rearrangement uses TRBV7-9 and TRBJ1-2; the D gene is possibly TRBD1 (5 bases). This CDR3 region has 15 residues. Germline CDR1 SEHNR, CDR2 FQNEAQ (reference sequence). V was trimmed by 1 base and J by 8 bases, leaving 17 bases between them. CDR3 DNA: TGTGCCAGCAGCTTAGGCGCAGGGAAGAGGTCCGGCTACACCTTC. This gives the protein CASSLGAGKRSGYTF. Complete variable domain (other parts from reference TRBV7-9 and TRBJ1-2): DTGVSQNPRHKITKRGQNVTFRCDPISEHNRLYWYRQTLGQGPEFLTYFQNEAQLEKSRLLSDRFSAERPKGSFSTLEIQRTEQGDSAMYLCASSLGAGKRSGYTFGSGTRLTVV.

Worth noting for this clonotype: The junction and the germline gene differ at one end; a read error may be behind it. The rearrangement joins TRBV7-3 to TRBJ2-2; D may match TRBD1 or TRBD2 (5 bases each). In germline, CDR1 is SGHTA, CDR2 FQGTGA. The CDR3 totals 18 residues. CDR3: CASSPKGVRDVNTGELFF. DNA for the CDR3: TGTGCCAGCAGCCCCAAAGGGGTCCGGGACGTGAACACCGGGGAACTGTTTTTT.

The rearrangement joins TRBV20-1 to TRBJ1-2; possibly TRBD1 for D (6 bases). The ends were cut back, 2 bases at V and 4 bases at J, with 11 bases in the middle. The CDR3 contains 13 residues. Germline CDR1 and CDR2: DFQATT and SNEGSKA (reference sequence). In DNA form, the CDR3 reads TGCAGTGCTAGACTTGGACAGTTCTATGGCTACACCTTC. Translation gives CSARLGQFYGYTF.

The DNA of the CDR3 is TGTGCCACCAGCGCGGGTGGCTATGGCTACACCTTC. Residues: CATSAGGYGYTF. The J gene is TRBJ1-2, the V gene TRBV15; D is unclear. This CDR3 has 12 residues. The germline gives CDR1 LNHNV, CDR2 YYDKDF (reference sequence). V was cut by 5 bases and J by 4 bases, with 8 bases left in between. Full variable domain (missing parts from reference TRBV15 and TRBJ1-2): DAMVIQNPRYQVTQFGKPVTLSCSQTLNHNVMYWYQQKSSQAPKLLFHYYDKDFNNEADTPDNFQSRRPNTSFCFLDIRSPGLGDTAMYLCATSAGGYGYTFGSGTRLTVV.

This clonotype has a handful of counts. The rearrangement joins TRBV29-1 to TRBJ2-5; D might be TRBD1 (5 bases). The V gene lost 3 bases and the J gene lost 1 base, with 12 bases spanning the gap. The length of the CDR3 is 14 residues. Germline CDR1 is SQVTM and CDR2 is ANQGSEA. CDR3 sequence: CSVDRTLLQETQYF. The CDR3 DNA reads TGCAGCGTTGATAGGACACTCCTCCAAGAGACCCAGTACTTC.

The J gene is TRBJ2-1, the V gene TRBV25-1; no reliable D call. This CDR3 comprises 15 residues. Trimming took off 3 bases at V and 1 base at J, with 10 bases between the two ends. CDR1 is MGHDK, CDR2 SYGVNS, per germline. The CDR3 DNA reads as TGTGCCAGCAGTGAGAGGTACACGTCCTACAATGAGCAGTTCTTC. Translated: CASSERYTSYNEQFF.

This clonotype came up a few times. The chain uses TRBV7-9 and TRBJ1-2, with D unclear. Between the trimmed V and J ends, which lost 2 bases and 6 bases, there was a span of 13 bases. The CDR3 contains 14 residues. Germline V gene lookup returns CDR1 SEHNR and CDR2 FQNEAQ (reference sequence). CDR3 nucleotides: TGTGCCAGCAGCTTATTAGGACCGGGGAATGGCTACACCTTC. Protein sequence: CASSLLGPGNGYTF.

V and J are TRBV9 and TRBJ2-7; the D call may be TRBD1 or TRBD2 (5 bases each). V lost 4 bases and J lost 0, with 17 bases in between. Germline loops: CDR1 SGDLS, CDR2 YYNGEE. The CDR3 spans 16 residues. This CDR3 reads CASSHPRDEISYEQYF. CDR3 DNA sequence: TGTGCCAGCAGCCATCCCCGGGACGAAATCTCCTACGAGCAGTACTTC.

The J gene is TRBJ2-4, the V gene TRBV4-2; D is perhaps TRBD2 (5 bases). The J call may be faulty, since TRBJ2-7 better matches the DNA end. CDR3 length equals 15 residues. Germline assignment: CDR1 LGHNA and CDR2 YNFKEQ. CDR3 in amino acids: CASSPSRTRLAEQYF. The CDR3 nucleotides read TGTGCCAGCAGCCCAAGCCGGACTCGACTCGCCGAGCAGTACTTC.

The chain couples TRBV27 to TRBJ2-1, with D maybe TRBD2 (6 bases). The germline V gene has CDR1 MNHEY and CDR2 SMNVEV (reference sequence). The CDR3 spans 14 residues. Trimming stripped 5 bases from V and 4 bases from J, with 12 bases between. CDR3 residues: CASSPGVRYNEQFF. The CDR3 DNA sequence: TGTGCCAGCAGTCCGGGAGTAAGGTACAATGAGCAGTTCTTC.

The chain combines TRBV4-3 with TRBJ1-4; weak D call: TRBD1 (5 bases). The CDR3 is 16 amino acids. The germline CDR1 and CDR2 sequences are LGHNA and YSLEER. V lost 0 bases and J lost 8, with 16 bases in between. The CDR3 protein is CASSQDGRGTREKLFF. CDR3 bases: TGCGCCAGCAGCCAAGATGGTCGGGGCACTCGCGAAAAACTGTTTTTT.

Here the CDR3 reads CASSPRRPGIVDEQFF. The DNA of the CDR3 is TGTGCCAGCAGCCCTAGACGGCCGGGAATAGTCGATGAGCAGTTCTTC. This sequence joins TRBV6-2 or TRBV6-3 and TRBJ2-1, with a possible D match to TRBD2 (5 bases). From germline, CDR1 is MNHEY and CDR2 SVGEGT. V gave up 6 bases and J gave up 8 bases, with 23 bases separating them. The CDR3 extends over 16 amino acids.

The V and J genes are TRBV3-1 and TRBJ2-5; 15 positions match TRBD2. With V trimmed by 4 bases and J by 6 bases, 12 bases remained unmatched. Germline-derived CDR1 and CDR2 are LGHDT and YNNKEL (reference sequence). The length of the CDR3 is 18 residues. The chain's CDR3 is CASSLGTSGGRRGKTQYF. The CDR3 coding sequence is TGTGCCAGCAGCCTCGGGACTAGCGGGGGGCGGAGGGGAAAGACCCAGTACTTC.

There are a few counts of this clonotype. The genes are TRBV5-1 and TRBJ2-5, with 9 bases lining up with TRBD2. CDR1 and CDR2 from the germline V gene are SGHRS and YFSETQ. J lost 5 bases, V lost 3 bases, and 5 bases had no gene match. CDR3 length: 14 amino acids. CDR3 sequence: CASSWGLASETQYF. CDR3 DNA sequence: TGCGCCAGCAGCTGGGGACTAGCCTCGGAGACCCAGTACTTC. The whole variable domain, filled in from reference TRBV5-1 and TRBJ2-5, reads KAGVTQTPRYLIKTRGQQVTLSCSPISGHRSVSWYQQTPGQGLQFLFEYFSETQRNKGNFPGRFSGRQFSNSRSEMNVSTLELGDSALYLCASSWGLASETQYFGPGTRLLVL.

The chain carries TRBV9 and TRBJ2-1; D is perhaps TRBD1 (5 bases). Germline CDR1 and CDR2: SGDLS and YYNGEE. V was shortened by 0 bases and J by 6 bases, with 13 bases between the two germline ends. CDR3 length: 15 amino acids. CDR3 DNA: TGTGCCAGCAGCGTAGGGGCAGGGAAGGGCAATGAGCAGTTCTTC. This sequence encodes CASSVGAGKGNEQFF.

This chain connects TRBV7-2 to TRBJ2-3; perhaps TRBD2 as D (6 bases). The germline gives CDR1 SGHTA, CDR2 FQGNSA. Trimming cost V 1 base and J 0 bases, with 11 bases left between them. The CDR3 is made up of 16 amino acids. CDR3 DNA sequence: TGTGCCAGCAGCTTAGGGTGGGGGACTAGCACAGATACGCAGTATTTT. Its translation: CASSLGWGTSTDTQYF.

The chain combines TRBV5-4 with TRBJ2-1, with 8 bases aligning to TRBD1. Germline V gene sequence: CDR1 SGHNT, CDR2 YYREEE (reference sequence). V was pared by 4 bases and J by 7 bases, with 10 bases of the junction left unmatched. CDR3 length: 15 amino acids. The CDR3 nucleotides read TGTGCCAGCAGCGGGTCGGACAGGGACCGAAATGAGCAGTTCTTC. It encodes CASSGSDRDRNEQFF.

V is TRBV10-3 and J is TRBJ1-2; D is possibly TRBD1 (5 bases). The CDR3 extends over 13 amino acids. Per the germline V gene, CDR1 is ENHRY and CDR2 is SYGVKD. V lost 4 bases and J 3 bases, leaving 9 bases between the germline ends. The CDR3 loop is CAISGGADYGYTF. The CDR3 coding sequence is TGTGCCATCAGTGGTGGGGCGGACTATGGCTACACCTTC.

The chain couples TRBV15 to TRBJ2-5; D remains ambiguous. The V and J ends lost 3 bases and 6 bases respectively, with 5 bases between them. CDR1 and CDR2 (germline): LNHNV, YYDKDF (reference sequence). This CDR3 has 11 amino acids. The CDR3 sequence is CATSREKTQYF. The CDR3 nucleotides are TGTGCCACCAGCAGGGAAAAGACCCAGTACTTC. Complete variable domain (other parts from reference TRBV15 and TRBJ2-5): DAMVIQNPRYQVTQFGKPVTLSCSQTLNHNVMYWYQQKSSQAPKLLFHYYDKDFNNEADTPDNFQSRRPNTSFCFLDIRSPGLGDTAMYLCATSREKTQYFGPGTRLLVL.

The chain uses TRBV2 and TRBJ2-4, with D perhaps given as TRBD1 or TRBD2 (5 bases each). The V gene lost 5 bases and the J gene lost 11 bases, with 13 bases spanning the gap. Germline CDR1 and CDR2: SNHLY and FYNNEI. This CDR3 contains 12 residues. CDR3 DNA: TGTGCCAGCAGTCGGGACCGAACCTTTCAGTACTTC. Its translation is CASSRDRTFQYF.

The CDR3 sequence is CASSVSGDSYNEQFF. DNA of the CDR3: TGTGCCAGCAGCGTATCCGGGGACTCCTACAATGAGCAGTTCTTC. The rearrangement joins TRBV9 to TRBJ2-1, with TRBD2 as a possible D gene (5 bases). The CDR3 extends over 15 amino acids. Germline values: CDR1 SGDLS, CDR2 YYNGEE. Trimming removed 1 base from V and 0 bases from J, with 8 bases in between.